What follows are 4 T cell receptor beta chains derived from one specimen sequenced in a study of cytomegalovirus exposure and HLA in healthy donors. Both 60 Vbeta primers and 13 Jbeta primers went into the PCR. Here immunoSEQ multiplex PCR was the method, and the copy in TCRdb shows in-frame clones only, minus some. Of 130,000 or so clones detected, 75% to 85% appear once; the ten largest clones hold more than 1.5%. The sample comprised PBMCs. These receptors were taken from a man aged 40-50 years in good health and CMV-seronegative.

The genes are TRBV2 and TRBJ2-3; 11 bases match TRBD2. Germline CDR1 and CDR2: SNHLY and FYNNEI. The CDR3 consists of 15 residues. The J segment lost 2 bases and the V segment lost 6 bases, leaving 4 bases of the junction unmatched. The CDR3, as DNA: TGTGCCAGCAGACTGGGACTAGCGGCCACAGATACGCAGTATTTT. Translated: CASRLGLAATDTQYF.

The chain employs TRBV11-1 and TRBJ2-7; 10 bases are a match to TRBD2. Per germline, CDR1 SGHAT and CDR2 FQDESV (reference sequence). The trim removed 5 bases at V and 5 bases at J, leaving 9 bases unmatched. CDR3 length: 15 residues. This chain's CDR3 is CASSAPIAGGNEQYF. CDR3 nucleotides: TGTGCCAGCAGCGCCCCCATAGCGGGAGGAAACGAGCAGTACTTC.

The rearrangement uses TRBV9 and TRBJ2-2; TRBD2 might be the D (5 bases). Germline assignment: CDR1 SGDLS and CDR2 YYNGEE. V lost 3 bases, J lost 0 bases, and 9 bases lay in between. The CDR3 contains 15 residues. CDR3 sequence: CASSGRGSNTGELFF. The CDR3 DNA follows: TGTGCCAGCAGCGGACGGGGTTCGAACACCGGGGAGCTGTTTTTT.

This chain links TRBV19 with TRBJ2-5; 12 bases match TRBD2. V lost 8 bases and J lost 3; bases outside the gene matches: 13. This CDR3 region has 17 residues. Germline V gene lookup returns CDR1 LNHDA and CDR2 SQIVND (reference sequence). CDR3 sequence reads: CASSKQWTSGAKETQYF. DNA of the CDR3: TGTGCCAGTTCTAAACAATGGACTAGCGGGGCTAAAGAGACCCAGTACTTC.